The rows below give T cell receptor beta chains drawn from one sample of a study of PD-1 blockade in classical Hodgkin lymphoma. Generated by immunoSEQ multiplex PCR, the TCRdb table keeps only in-frame clones and is missing some. The data show 95,000 to 100,000 clones, around 89% seen once. Sample: peripheral blood mononuclear cells (PBMCs), taken before the second cycle of nivolumab. The receptors shown here come from a human donor with classical Hodgkin lymphoma. The CDR3 runs from the conserved cysteine through the conserved F or W. D genes are given only for firm matches. A row's size may be missing; if present it is once, few, many or a size class.

abundance	v_gene	j_gene	d_gene	CDR3aa	CDR3nt
NA	TRBV11-2	TRBJ2-5	NA	CASSARWGGGIQETQYF	TGTGCCAGCAGCGCACGGTGGGGGGGCGGGATCCAAGAGACCCAGTACTTC
NA	TRBV9	TRBJ2-7	NA	CASSVEGGSYEQYF	TGTGCCAGCAGCGTAGAGGGGGGATCCTACGAGCAGTACTTC
NA	TRBV7-2	TRBJ1-5	NA	CASSLVGGGLNNQPQHF	TGTGCCAGCAGCTTAGTGGGCGGGGGGCTAAACAATCAGCCCCAGCATTTT
NA	TRBV7-8	TRBJ2-7	NA	CASSLRSGTDEQYF	TGTGCCAGCAGCTTACGTAGCGGGACAGACGAGCAGTACTTC
few	TRBV5-1	TRBJ1-1	NA	CASSAQAVLGYTEAFF	TGCGCCAGCAGCGCCCAGGCTGTTTTGGGGTACACTGAAGCTTTCTTT
few	TRBV4-2	TRBJ1-1	NA	CASSPLVEIMNTEAFF	TGTGCCAGCAGCCCCCTCGTGGAGATCATGAACACTGAAGCTTTCTTT
NA	TRBV28	TRBJ1-2	TRBD1	CALRTGPKGYTF	TGTGCCCTGCGGACAGGCCCAAAAGGCTACACCTTC
NA	TRBV5-4	TRBJ1-6	NA	CASSLRGLEGSPLHF	TGTGCCAGCAGCTTACGAGGGCTAGAAGGATCACCCCTCCACTTT
once	TRBV29-1	TRBJ1-2	NA	CSVEVNRPNYGYTF	TGCAGCGTTGAAGTAAACAGGCCTAACTATGGCTACACCTTC
NA	TRBV4-2	TRBJ2-7	TRBD2	CASSQGEGLAYEQYF	TGTGCCAGCAGCCAAGGGGAAGGACTAGCCTACGAGCAGTACTTC
once	TRBV30	TRBJ2-5	TRBD2	CAWSAGTNQETQYF	TGTGCCTGGAGTGCCGGGACTAACCAAGAGACCCAGTACTTC
NA	TRBV15	TRBJ2-3	TRBD2	CATSRDLAGGDTQYF	TGTGCCACCAGCAGAGATTTGGCGGGGGGAGATACGCAGTATTTT
once	TRBV7-8	TRBJ1-2	TRBD1	CASSFRGTDYGYTF	TGTGCCAGCAGCTTCAGGGGGACAGACTATGGCTACACCTTC
NA	TRBV7-9	TRBJ2-1	NA	CASSLRGTVYNEQFF	TGTGCCAGCAGCTTACGCGGGACAGTTTACAATGAGCAGTTCTTC
NA	TRBV4-3	TRBJ2-3	NA	CASSQDLAKGPETSTDTQYF	TGCGCCAGCAGCCAAGATCTAGCAAAAGGGCCGGAGACTAGCACAGATACGCAGTATTTT
NA	TRBV19	TRBJ1-5	NA	CASQGIAQPQHF	TGTGCCAGCCAGGGGATCGCTCAGCCCCAGCATTTT
NA	TRBV7-2	TRBJ2-3	NA	CASSLGAGISFTQYF	TGTGCCAGCAGCTTAGGGGCAGGGATATCTTTTACGCAGTATTTT
NA	TRBV6-1	TRBJ2-7	NA	CASSQGGGRDEQYF	TGTGCCAGCAGTCAAGGGGGGGGTAGGGACGAGCAGTACTTC
NA	TRBV12-5	TRBJ2-7	NA	CASGLGRGEQYF	TGTGCTAGTGGTTTAGGTAGAGGCGAGCAGTACTTC
NA	TRBV19	TRBJ2-2	NA	CASSIISTGELFF	TGTGCCAGTAGTATAATCAGCACCGGGGAGCTGTTTTTT
few	TRBV5-1	TRBJ2-7	TRBD2	CASSLNWGGTYEQYF	TGCGCCAGCAGCTTAAATTGGGGGGGTACCTACGAGCAGTACTTC
NA	TRBV5-6	TRBJ1-2	NA	CASSFGQSRGGYTF	TGTGCCAGCAGCTTCGGACAGAGCCGGGGCGGCTACACCTTC
NA	TRBV28	TRBJ2-2	TRBD1	CAGQTGQGIGELFF	TGTGCCGGCCAAACTGGACAGGGGATCGGGGAGCTGTTTTTT
NA	TRBV6-1	TRBJ2-7	TRBD1	CASRDRSYEQYF	TGTGCCAGCAGGGACAGGTCCTACGAGCAGTACTTC
NA	TRBV9	TRBJ1-1	NA	CASSLRPGSGEAFF	TGTGCCAGCAGCTTACGACCCGGGTCAGGTGAAGCTTTCTTT
NA	TRBV4-2	TRBJ1-5	NA	CASSHLQGGWASNQPQHF	TGTGCCAGCAGCCACCTCCAAGGGGGGTGGGCGTCAAATCAGCCCCAGCATTTT
NA	TRBV7-2	TRBJ2-1	TRBD2	CASSSPGLARANEQFF	TGTGCCAGCAGCTCACCGGGACTAGCGCGGGCCAATGAGCAGTTCTTC
NA	TRBV7-7	TRBJ2-7	TRBD1	CASSPGTGPYEQYF	TGTGCCAGCAGCCCCGGGACAGGTCCCTACGAGCAGTACTTC
NA	TRBV7-2	TRBJ2-5	TRBD2	CASCPAGGWETQYF	TGTGCCAGCTGCCCAGCGGGGGGCTGGGAGACCCAGTACTTC
NA	TRBV4-1	TRBJ2-7	NA	CASSPDGAYEQYF	TGCGCCAGCAGCCCGGACGGAGCCTACGAGCAGTACTTC
NA	TRBV18	TRBJ2-4	NA	CASSVVTTTKNIQYF	TGTGCCAGCTCAGTCGTAACGACAACCAAAAACATTCAGTACTTC
NA	TRBV25-1	TRBJ2-3	NA	CASSPLWGRTDTQYF	TGTGCCAGCAGTCCCCTTTGGGGGCGCACAGATACGCAGTATTTT
NA	TRBV27	TRBJ1-2	TRBD1	CASSFRTGGNYGYTF	TGTGCCAGCAGTTTTAGGACAGGGGGTAACTATGGCTACACCTTC
once	TRBV18	TRBJ2-1	TRBD2	CASSPPGGGAYNEQFF	TGTGCCAGCTCACCACCCGGCGGGGGGGCATACAATGAGCAGTTCTTC
NA	TRBV4-3	TRBJ2-1	NA	CASSQDRQQQFF	TGCGCCAGCAGCCAGGATAGACAGCAGCAGTTCTTC
NA	TRBV6-5	TRBJ1-5	NA	CASSYSGGAAQHF	TGTGCCAGCAGTTACTCAGGCGGGGCGGCCCAGCATTTT
NA	TRBV7-6	TRBJ2-7	TRBD1	CASSLAGSGGYEQYF	TGTGCCAGCAGCTTAGCTGGGTCAGGGGGTTACGAGCAGTACTTC
NA	TRBV7-8	TRBJ1-1	NA	CASSLTIHTEAFF	TGTGCCAGCAGCTTAACCATTCACACTGAAGCTTTCTTT
NA	TRBV5-1	TRBJ2-3	TRBD1	CASSLDRGPTDTQYF	TGCGCCAGCAGCTTAGACAGGGGTCCGACAGATACGCAGTATTTT
NA	TRBV19	TRBJ2-1	NA	CASKGLPAYVEQFF	TGTGCCAGTAAGGGGCTACCCGCTTATGTTGAGCAGTTCTTC
NA	TRBV19	TRBJ2-3	TRBD1	CASSILGTEVDTQYF	TGTGCCAGTAGTATTTTAGGGACAGAAGTAGATACGCAGTATTTT
NA	TRBV6-6	TRBJ2-4	NA	CASSPYAGTKNIQYF	TGTGCCAGCAGTCCCTACGCCGGCACCAAAAACATTCAGTACTTC
few	TRBV19	TRBJ2-7	NA	CASSLGTGKDEQYF	TGTGCCAGTAGTTTGGGCACAGGGAAGGACGAGCAGTACTTC
once	TRBV28	TRBJ1-6	NA	CASSPRLLGAVFGSPLHF	TGTGCCAGCAGCCCTCGGCTACTAGGGGCCGTGTTCGGTTCACCCCTCCACTTT
NA	TRBV10-3	TRBJ2-7	NA	CAITQGYEQYF	TGTGCCATCACGCAGGGATACGAGCAGTACTTC
once	TRBV28	TRBJ1-5	NA	CASSRVSGNQPQHF	TGTGCCAGCAGTAGAGTCTCCGGCAATCAGCCCCAGCATTTT
NA	TRBV18	TRBJ2-7	NA	CASSKSGAYEQYF	TGTGCCAGCTCAAAATCCGGGGCCTACGAGCAGTACTTC
NA	TRBV5-1	TRBJ2-2	NA	CASSAARSQTGELFF	TGCGCCAGCAGCGCCGCTAGATCGCAAACCGGGGAGCTGTTTTTT
NA	TRBV10-3	TRBJ2-5	TRBD1	CAIRPGQQETQYF	TGTGCCATCAGACCGGGACAGCAAGAGACCCAGTACTTC
NA	TRBV28	TRBJ2-1	TRBD1	CASSQIRDRDDEQFF	TGTGCCAGCAGTCAGATCCGGGACAGGGATGATGAGCAGTTCTTC
NA	TRBV7-8	TRBJ2-7	TRBD1	CASRREGYGDSYEQYF	TGTGCCAGCAGAAGAGAAGGGTATGGGGACAGCTACGAGCAGTACTTC
NA	TRBV19	TRBJ2-2	NA	CATTMGGELFF	TGTGCCACTACCATGGGCGGGGAGCTGTTTTTT
NA	TRBV6-5	TRBJ1-6	NA	CASRSGYGYNSPLHF	TGTGCCAGCAGATCAGGGTACGGGTATAATTCACCCCTCCACTTT
NA	TRBV7-2	TRBJ2-7	NA	CASSLREGAAYEQYF	TGTGCCAGCAGCTTAAGGGAGGGGGCGGCCTACGAGCAGTACTTC
NA	TRBV9	TRBJ2-3	TRBD2	CASSVDLAGGPDTQYF	TGTGCCAGCAGCGTAGACCTAGCGGGGGGGCCAGATACGCAGTATTTT
NA	TRBV7-8	TRBJ2-5	NA	CASSLLARETQYF	TGTGCCAGCAGCTTATTGGCGCGAGAGACCCAGTACTTC